These 20 T cell receptor beta chains were all obtained from the same sample, sequenced in a study of blood T cell repertoires in COVID-19 (dated by TCRdb to the early 2020s). To prepare the library, the immunoSEQ multiplex PCR assay was applied. The table was pulled from immuneACCESS by TCRdb, which kept in-frame rearrangements only. Such tables lose some clones; where checked, under half of the loss comes from unresolved V genes, and the rest has no known cause. A total of a few hundred thousand clones appear in this sample, about 83% of them only once. Jointly, the top ten make up approximately 6.8% of the sample. The sequenced sample was PBMCs or T cells enriched from blood (not recorded which). The receptors stem from a woman between 40 and 55 years old who had recovered from COVID-19.

This sequence joins TRBV24-1 and TRBJ2-6; 14 positions agree with TRBD2. CDR1 and CDR2 (germline): KGHDR, SFDVKD. The J segment lost 2 bases and the V segment lost 3 bases, leaving 5 bases of the junction unmatched. The CDR3 covers 19 residues. CDR3 nucleotide sequence: TGTGCCACCAGTGATAACCGACTAGCGGGAGGGCCTGGGGCCAACGTCCTGACTTTC. This codes for CATSDNRLAGGPGANVLTF.

This chain uses TRBV29-1 with TRBJ1-1, with 7 bases identical to TRBD1. This CDR3 has 13 amino acids. Germline CDR1 and CDR2: SQVTM and ANQGSEA. V shed 6 bases and J 4 bases; nucleotides not matched to a gene: 8. This CDR3 is CSVATGWGTEAFF. The CDR3 DNA sequence: TGCAGCGTAGCGACAGGGTGGGGCACTGAAGCTTTCTTT.

The table lists this clone with a count of one. The chain carries TRBV7-2 and TRBJ1-6; D ambiguous. The CDR3 length is 13 residues. Trimming pared 2 bases from V and 8 bases from J, leaving 7 bases between. In germline, CDR1 is SGHTA, CDR2 FQGNSA. The CDR3: CASSLRSDSPLHF. The CDR3 bases are TGTGCCAGCAGCTTACGCAGTGATTCACCCCTCCACTTT.

The chain uses TRBV7-8 and TRBJ1-1; no definite D call. Trimming shortened V by 5 bases and J by 1 base, and 8 bases separated the two germline ends. Looked up from germline, CDR1 is SGHVS and CDR2 is FQNEAQ. This CDR3 has 13 residues. The CDR3 is CASSPRENTEAFF. The CDR3 region has the DNA TGTGCCAGCAGCCCCCGGGAGAACACTGAAGCTTTCTTT.

CDR3: CASSEPSGRAIRAYEQYF. DNA of the CDR3: TGTGCCAGCAGTGAACCGAGCGGGAGGGCAATCCGGGCCTACGAGCAGTACTTC. The chain is built from TRBV2 and TRBJ2-7, with TRBD2 matching over 10 bases. The V segment lost 2 bases and the J segment 2 bases; nucleotides outside the gene matches: 12. This CDR3 region has 18 residues. The germline V gene has CDR1 SNHLY and CDR2 FYNNEI.

The chain is built from TRBV12-5 and TRBJ1-2; D not certain. Germline assignment: CDR1 LGHNT and CDR2 FRNRAP. Trimming took off 6 bases at V and 2 bases at J, with 13 bases between the two ends. The CDR3 covers 14 residues. The CDR3 loop is CASGRSAGNYGYTF. CDR3 bases: TGTGCTAGTGGCCGCTCGGCGGGGAACTATGGCTACACCTTC.

This clone occurred once. The chain carries TRBV7-2 and TRBJ2-5; the match to TRBD1 covers 7 bases. The germline V gene has CDR1 SGHTA and CDR2 FQGNSA. The CDR3 covers 17 residues. V shed 2 bases and J 1 base; nucleotides not matched to a gene: 10. CDR3 bases: TGTGCCAGCAGCTTATCCGTCACAAGGGACAGCCAAGAGACCCAGTACTTC. This codes for CASSLSVTRDSQETQYF.

The chain is built from TRBV19 and TRBJ2-1, with 7 bases matching TRBD2. The germline gives CDR1 LNHDA, CDR2 SQIVND (reference sequence). The CDR3 runs to 15 residues. V trimming: 3 bases; J trimming: 7 bases; junction bases outside the gene matches: 9. The CDR3 nucleotides are TGTGCCAGTAGTATCGAGCGGGAAACGAGGAATGAGCAGTTCTTC. Translation gives CASSIERETRNEQFF.

The gene calls are TRBV27 and TRBJ2-3; 10 nucleotides line up with TRBD1. The CDR3 runs to 14 residues. V lost 5 bases, J lost 5 bases, and 4 bases stayed unmatched. Germline-derived CDR1 and CDR2 are MNHEY and SMNVEV (reference sequence). The CDR3 coding sequence is TGTGCCAGCAGTGGGACAGGGGCGATAGATACGCAGTATTTT. This sequence encodes CASSGTGAIDTQYF.

The table lists this clone with a few counts. This chain connects TRBV29-1 to TRBJ2-1; the D gene is possibly TRBD1 (6 bases). The CDR3 has 13 amino acids. V was shortened by 5 bases and J by 4 bases, with 12 bases between the two germline ends. Looked up from germline, CDR1 is SQVTM and CDR2 is ANQGSEA. CDR3 protein: CSVLQGGYNEQFF. CDR3 nucleotides: TGCAGCGTTTTACAGGGTGGATACAATGAGCAGTTCTTC.

This sequence joins TRBV5-4 and TRBJ2-2; D unclear. V lost 0 bases, J lost 1 base, and 7 bases lay in between. The CDR3 is 15 amino acids. Germline CDR1 SGHNT, CDR2 YYREEE (reference sequence). The CDR3 spells CASSLAQKNTGELFF. CDR3 DNA: TGTGCCAGCAGCTTGGCCCAGAAGAACACCGGGGAGCTGTTTTTT.

The rearrangement links TRBV30 to TRBJ1-4, with D possibly matching TRBD1 (6 bases). In germline, CDR1 is GTSNPN, CDR2 SVGIG (reference sequence). V was trimmed by 3 bases and J by 8 bases, leaving 16 bases between them. This CDR3 has 14 residues. The CDR3 is CAWSGRGRGEKLFF. The DNA of the CDR3 is TGTGCCTGGAGCGGAAGGGGGAGAGGGGAAAAACTGTTTTTT.

V gene TRBV7-9 combines with J gene TRBJ1-4; D perhaps matches TRBD1 (6 bases). V lost 2 bases and J 8 bases, leaving 12 bases between the germline ends. The germline V gene encodes CDR1 SEHNR and CDR2 FQNEAQ (reference sequence). This CDR3 contains 14 residues. This chain's CDR3 is CASSLTQGGEKLFF. In DNA, the CDR3 is TGTGCCAGCAGCTTAACACAGGGTGGGGAAAAACTGTTTTTT.

J is TRBJ1-2 and V is TRBV30; TRBD1 matches at 8 bases. V lost 5 bases and J lost 10; bases outside the gene matches: 9. The CDR3 is 12 residues long. Germline CDR1 and CDR2: GTSNPN and SVGIG (reference sequence). In nucleotides, the CDR3 is TGTGCCTGGGGACAGGGAATACGTGACTACACCTTC. Its protein is CAWGQGIRDYTF.

This clone showed up just once. The rearrangement joins TRBV18 to TRBJ2-3, with TRBD2 matching 10 bases. The CDR3 is 18 amino acids. V shed 4 bases and J 6 bases; nucleotides not matched to a gene: 16. Per germline, CDR1 KGHSH and CDR2 LQKENI. The CDR3 loop reads CASSLRRGLAGVPDTQYF. The CDR3 nucleotides read TGTGCCAGCTCACTCAGAAGGGGGCTAGCGGGAGTACCGGATACGCAGTATTTT.

V usage is TRBV10-3 and J usage is TRBJ1-1; the D is unclear. There are 15 residues in the CDR3. With 0 bases removed from V and 2 bases from J, the gap between germline ends came to 10 bases. CDR1 and CDR2 (germline): ENHRY, SYGVKD. CDR3 DNA sequence: TGTGCCATCAGTGAGTCGACACAGCATAACACTGAAGCTTTCTTT. As protein: CAISESTQHNTEAFF.

V gene TRBV12-3 or TRBV12-4 combines with J gene TRBJ2-5, with a tentative D call TRBD1 (6 bases). This CDR3 region has 13 residues. Between the trimmed V and J ends, which lost 4 bases and 4 bases, there was a span of 10 bases. The CDR3 reads CASSYQDRETQYF. The DNA of the CDR3 is TGTGCCAGCAGTTACCAGGACAGAGAGACCCAGTACTTC.

The V and J genes are TRBV3-1 (or the pseudogene TRBV3-2) and TRBJ2-2, with TRBD1 identical over 9 bases. The length of the CDR3 is 16 residues. V lost 5 bases, J lost 6 bases, and 10 bases stayed unmatched. Germline V gene sequence: CDR1 LGHDT, CDR2 YNNKEL (reference sequence). The CDR3 coding sequence is TGTGCCAGCAGCTCCCGCGGGACAGGGAAATCCGGGGAGCTGTTTTTT. Protein product: CASSSRGTGKSGELFF.

The chain combines TRBV19 with TRBJ1-3; D not resolved. This CDR3 is built from 16 residues. In germline, CDR1 is LNHDA, CDR2 SQIVND (reference sequence). V gave up 6 bases and J gave up 0 bases, with 15 bases separating them. CDR3 DNA sequence: TGTGCCAGTAGCCGAGGGTGGGCCCTCTCTGGAAACACCATATATTTT. Its protein product is CASSRGWALSGNTIYF.

This rearrangement joins TRBV5-4 to TRBJ1-6, with TRBD1 as a possible D gene (5 bases). CDR3 length equals 14 residues. From germline, CDR1 is SGHNT and CDR2 YYREEE (reference sequence). V lost 2 bases, J lost 9 bases, and 12 bases lay in between. The CDR3 spells CASSFREIGSPLHF. CDR3 bases: TGTGCCAGCAGCTTCAGGGAAATCGGTTCACCCCTCCACTTT.